This T cell receptor beta chain was sequenced during a study of T cell changes during pregnancy in multiple sclerosis. Germline lookup yields CDR1 KGHSH and CDR2 LQKENI. The J segment lost 5 bases and the V segment lost 3 bases, leaving 15 bases of the junction unmatched. The CDR3 covers 17 residues. Clones were read by immunoSEQ multiplex PCR, and TCRdb kept only the in-frame ones, dropping some. Counted here are roughly 72,000 clones, more than 80% occurring once; the ten biggest clones make up around 0.21%. This chain connects TRBV18 to TRBJ2-7, with 8 bases aligning to TRBD1. This TCR came from a female donor with multiple sclerosis, enrolled in a pregnancy study. The sample was CD4+ T cells from peripheral blood mononuclear cells, taken before pregnancy. CDR3 nucleotide sequence: TGTGCCAGCTCACCCCTGCCGGGACAGGAGATGCCGGACGAGCAGTACTTC. Translation: CASSPLPGQEMPDEQYF.